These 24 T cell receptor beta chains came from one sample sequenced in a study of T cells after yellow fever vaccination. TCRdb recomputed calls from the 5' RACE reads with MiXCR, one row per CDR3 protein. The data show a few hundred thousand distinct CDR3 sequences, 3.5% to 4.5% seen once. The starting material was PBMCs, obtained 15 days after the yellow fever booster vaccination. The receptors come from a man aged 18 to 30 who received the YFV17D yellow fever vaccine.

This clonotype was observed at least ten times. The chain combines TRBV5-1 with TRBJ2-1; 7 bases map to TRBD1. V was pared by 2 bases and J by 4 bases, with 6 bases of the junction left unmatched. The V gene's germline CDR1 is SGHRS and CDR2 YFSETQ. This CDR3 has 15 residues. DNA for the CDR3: TGCGCCAGCAGCTTCGCCCAGGGGGTGTACAATGAGCAGTTCTTC. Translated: CASSFAQGVYNEQFF.

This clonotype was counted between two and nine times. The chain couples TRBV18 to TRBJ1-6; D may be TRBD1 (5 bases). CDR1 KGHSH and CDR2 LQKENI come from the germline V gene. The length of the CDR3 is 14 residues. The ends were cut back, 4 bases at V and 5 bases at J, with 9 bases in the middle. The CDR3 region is CASSRGADNSPLHF. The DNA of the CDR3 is TGTGCCAGCTCACGAGGGGCCGATAATTCACCCCTCCACTTT.

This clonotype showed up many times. In nucleotides, the CDR3 is TGTGCCAGCAGCCTTCCAGGGGGAGGATACGAGCAGTACTTC. Its protein is CASSLPGGGYEQYF. The gene calls are TRBV7-6 and TRBJ2-7, with D possibly matching TRBD1 (7 bases). V shed 5 bases and J shed 4 bases, with 15 bases lying between them. This CDR3 is 14 amino acids long. Germline CDR1 SGHVS, CDR2 FNYEAQ.

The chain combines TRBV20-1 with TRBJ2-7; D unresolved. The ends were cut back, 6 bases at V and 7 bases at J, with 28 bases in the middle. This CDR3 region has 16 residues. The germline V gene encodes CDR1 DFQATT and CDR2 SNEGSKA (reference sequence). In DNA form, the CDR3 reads TGCAGTGCACAGACCCAATCCGGGCGAACGGTGAGGGAGCAGTACTTC. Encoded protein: CSAQTQSGRTVREQYF.

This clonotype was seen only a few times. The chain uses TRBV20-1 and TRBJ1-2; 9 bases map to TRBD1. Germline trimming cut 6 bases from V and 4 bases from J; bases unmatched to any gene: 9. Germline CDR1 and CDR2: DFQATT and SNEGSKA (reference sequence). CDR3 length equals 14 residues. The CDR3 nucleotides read TGCAGTGCCACCCCGCGGGGACAGGGCTATGGCTACACCTTC. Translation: CSATPRGQGYGYTF.

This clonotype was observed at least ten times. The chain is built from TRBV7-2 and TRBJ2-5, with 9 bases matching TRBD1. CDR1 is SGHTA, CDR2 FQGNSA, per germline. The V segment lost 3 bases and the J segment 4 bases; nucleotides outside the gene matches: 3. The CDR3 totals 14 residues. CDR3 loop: CASSFPDRGETQYF. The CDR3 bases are TGTGCCAGCAGCTTCCCGGACAGGGGAGAGACCCAGTACTTC.

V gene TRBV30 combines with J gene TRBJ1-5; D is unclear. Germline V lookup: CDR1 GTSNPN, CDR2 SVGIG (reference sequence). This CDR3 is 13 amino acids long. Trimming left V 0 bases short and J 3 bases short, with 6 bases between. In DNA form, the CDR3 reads TGTGCCTGGAGTGTACGGAACAATCAGCCCCAGCATTTT. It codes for CAWSVRNNQPQHF.

The CDR3 loop reads CSARNADTQYF. In nucleotides, the CDR3 is TGCAGTGCTAGAAACGCAGATACGCAGTATTTT. The J gene is TRBJ2-3, the V gene TRBV20-1; D is unresolved. CDR1 DFQATT and CDR2 SNEGSKA come from the germline V gene (reference sequence). This CDR3 spans 11 amino acids. Between the trimmed V and J ends, which lost 2 bases and 4 bases, there was a span of 4 bases.

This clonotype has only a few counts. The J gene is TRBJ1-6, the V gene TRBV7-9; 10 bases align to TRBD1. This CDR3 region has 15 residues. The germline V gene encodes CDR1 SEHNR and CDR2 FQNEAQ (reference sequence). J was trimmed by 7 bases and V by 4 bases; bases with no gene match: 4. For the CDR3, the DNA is TGTGCCAGCAGCTACTTGGGACAGGGGAATTCACCCCTCCACTTT. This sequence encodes CASSYLGQGNSPLHF.

CDR3 region: CASSFTSGGPDNSESYEQYV. CDR3 bases: TGTGCTAGCAGCTTTACCTCGGGGGGGCCAGACAACTCGGAGTCCTACGAGCAGTACGTC. V and J are TRBV7-7 and TRBJ2-7, with TRBD2 matching over 8 bases. CDR3 size: 20 residues. Looked up from germline, CDR1 is SSHAT and CDR2 is FNYEAQ (reference sequence).

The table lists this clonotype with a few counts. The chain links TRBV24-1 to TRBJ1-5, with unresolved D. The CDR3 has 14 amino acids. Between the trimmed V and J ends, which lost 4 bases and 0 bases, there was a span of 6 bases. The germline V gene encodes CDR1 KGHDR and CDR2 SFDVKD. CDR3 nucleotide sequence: TGTGCCACCAGTGAATCGTATAGCAATCAGCCCCAGCATTTT. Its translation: CATSESYSNQPQHF.

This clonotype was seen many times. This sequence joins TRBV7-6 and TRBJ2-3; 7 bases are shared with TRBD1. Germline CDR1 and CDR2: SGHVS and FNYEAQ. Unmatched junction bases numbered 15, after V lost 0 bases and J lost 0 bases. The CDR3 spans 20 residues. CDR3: CASSLALEGAPPYSTDTQYF. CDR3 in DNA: TGTGCCAGCAGCTTAGCGCTCGAGGGGGCGCCACCTTATAGCACAGATACGCAGTATTTT.

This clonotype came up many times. CDR3 nucleotides: TGTGCCAGCAGCTTAGCGTGGGAGAACACTGAAGCTTTCTTT. This translates into CASSLAWENTEAFF. This sequence joins TRBV7-2 and TRBJ1-1; D is undetermined. This CDR3 comprises 14 residues. Germline V lookup: CDR1 SGHTA, CDR2 FQGNSA. V lost 0 bases and J lost 1, with 6 bases in between. Filled out from reference TRBV7-2 and TRBJ1-1, the complete variable domain reads GAGVSQSPSNKVTEKGKDVELRCDPISGHTALYWYRQSLGQGLEFLIYFQGNSAPDKSGLPSDRFSAERTGGSVSTLTIQRTQQEDSAVYLCASSLAWENTEAFFGQGTRLTVV.

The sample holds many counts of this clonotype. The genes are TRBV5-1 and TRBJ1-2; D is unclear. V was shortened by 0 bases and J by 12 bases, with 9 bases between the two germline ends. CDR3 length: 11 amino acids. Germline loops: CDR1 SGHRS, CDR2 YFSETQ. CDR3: CASSLGSLHTF. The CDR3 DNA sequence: TGCGCCAGCAGCTTGGGCAGCCTACACACCTTC.

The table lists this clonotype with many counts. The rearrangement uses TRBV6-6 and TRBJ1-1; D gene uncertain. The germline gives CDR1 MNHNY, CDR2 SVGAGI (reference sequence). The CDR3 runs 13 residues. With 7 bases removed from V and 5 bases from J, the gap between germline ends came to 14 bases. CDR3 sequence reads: CASKNTVGTEAFF. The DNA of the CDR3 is TGTGCCAGCAAAAATACAGTGGGGACTGAAGCTTTCTTT.

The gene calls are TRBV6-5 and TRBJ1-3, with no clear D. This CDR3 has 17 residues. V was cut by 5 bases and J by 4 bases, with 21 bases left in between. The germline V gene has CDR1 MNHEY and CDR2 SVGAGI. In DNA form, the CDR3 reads TGTGCCAGCAGTCGGAACAGCAGAGTCTTCGGAGGAAACACCATATATTTT. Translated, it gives CASSRNSRVFGGNTIYF.

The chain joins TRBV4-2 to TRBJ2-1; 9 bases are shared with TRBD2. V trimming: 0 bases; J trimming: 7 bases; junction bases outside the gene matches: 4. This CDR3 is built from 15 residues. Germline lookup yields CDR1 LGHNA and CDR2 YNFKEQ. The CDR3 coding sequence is TGTGCCAGCAGCCAAGATGCGGGGGGGCAGAATGAGCAGTTCTTC. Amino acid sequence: CASSQDAGGQNEQFF.

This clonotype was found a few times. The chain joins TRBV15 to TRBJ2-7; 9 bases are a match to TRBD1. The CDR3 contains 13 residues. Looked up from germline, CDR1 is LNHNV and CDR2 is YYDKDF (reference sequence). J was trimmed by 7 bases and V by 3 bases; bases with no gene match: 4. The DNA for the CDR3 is TGTGCCACCAGCAGGGGACAGGGAGGTGAGCAGTACTTC. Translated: CATSRGQGGEQYF.

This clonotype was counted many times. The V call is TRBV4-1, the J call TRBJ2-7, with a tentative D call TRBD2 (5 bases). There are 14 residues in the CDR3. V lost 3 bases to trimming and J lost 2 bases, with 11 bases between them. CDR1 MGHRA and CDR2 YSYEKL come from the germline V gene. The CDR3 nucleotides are TGCGCCAGCAGCCAGAGGGCCTACACCTACGAGCAGTACTTC. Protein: CASSQRAYTYEQYF.

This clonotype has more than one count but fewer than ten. CDR3: CASSVATGIYNEQYF. For the CDR3, the DNA is TGTGCCAGCAGCGTAGCAACAGGGATATACAACGAGCAGTACTTC. V usage is TRBV9 and J usage is TRBJ2-7; the D gene is possibly TRBD1 (6 bases). This CDR3 is built from 15 residues. V dropped 0 bases and J dropped 5 bases, with 15 bases sitting between them. CDR1 is SGDLS, CDR2 YYNGEE, per germline.

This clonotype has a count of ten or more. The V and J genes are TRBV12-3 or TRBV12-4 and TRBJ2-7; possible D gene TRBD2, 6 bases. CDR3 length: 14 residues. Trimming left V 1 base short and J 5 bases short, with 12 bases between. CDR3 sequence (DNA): TGTGCCAGCAGTTTAGAAGGAGGGACCAACGAGCAGTACTTC. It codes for CASSLEGGTNEQYF.

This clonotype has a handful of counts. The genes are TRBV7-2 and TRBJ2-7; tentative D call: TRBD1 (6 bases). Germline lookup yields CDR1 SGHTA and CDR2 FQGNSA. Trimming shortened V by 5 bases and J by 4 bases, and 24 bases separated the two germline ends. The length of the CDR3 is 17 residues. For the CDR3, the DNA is TGTGCCAGCAGCATGACCCCCCGCGGCAGGGGATGGTACGAGCAGTACTTC. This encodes CASSMTPRGRGWYEQYF.

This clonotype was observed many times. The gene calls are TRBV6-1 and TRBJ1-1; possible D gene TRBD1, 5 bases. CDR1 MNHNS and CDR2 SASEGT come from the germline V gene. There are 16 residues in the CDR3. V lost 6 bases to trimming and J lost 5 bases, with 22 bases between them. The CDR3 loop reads CASSRWDGGVRTEAFF. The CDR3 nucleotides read TGTGCCAGCAGCCGATGGGACGGTGGGGTAAGGACTGAAGCTTTCTTT.

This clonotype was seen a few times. Here the CDR3 DNA reads TGCGCCAGCAGCCCGCTTGACGCGAACACTGAAGCTTTCTTT. It translates to CASSPLDANTEAFF. The chain employs TRBV5-1 and TRBJ1-1; D call uncertain. Trimming removed 4 bases from V and 1 base from J, with 11 bases in between. The CDR3 sequence is 14 residues long. Germline values: CDR1 SGHRS, CDR2 YFSETQ.